Below, 8 T cell receptor beta chains from the same sample are listed, as sequenced in a study of PD-1 blockade in mismatch repair-deficient tumors. TCRdb keeps only in-frame clones here, not all; method: immunoSEQ multiplex PCR. This sample has around 50,000 clones, with 78% found just once. The sample was peripheral blood, taken 4 weeks after starting pembrolizumab. These receptor sequences come from an adult with mismatch repair-deficient cancer.

Only a few counts were recorded for this clone. The chain is built from TRBV7-9 and TRBJ2-7; D might be TRBD2 (7 bases). The germline V gene has CDR1 SEHNR and CDR2 FQNEAQ (reference sequence). The CDR3 length is 14 residues. V lost 1 base to trimming and J lost 3 bases, with 10 bases between them. CDR3 bases: TGTGCCAGCAGCTTAGAGGGGGGGAGCTACGAGCAGTACTTC. Protein sequence: CASSLEGGSYEQYF.

As to this clone: The junction departs from the called germline gene at one end, perhaps through a read error. J is TRBJ2-5 and V is TRBV7-7; D uncertain. Germline CDR1 and CDR2: SSHAT and FNYEAQ (reference sequence). CDR3 length: 15 residues. CDR3 loop: CASSLVDTSQETQYF. The CDR3, as DNA: TGTGCTAGCAGCTTAGTAGACACCTCGCAAGAGACCCAGTACTTC.

This clone showed up just once. V gene TRBV30 combines with J gene TRBJ1-1; unclear D gene. This CDR3 has 13 amino acids. Germline assignment: CDR1 GTSNPN and CDR2 SVGIG (reference sequence). Trimming removed 0 bases at V and 1 base at J, with 6 bases between. CDR3 protein: CAWSVLSNTEAFF. The CDR3 DNA reads TGTGCCTGGAGTGTACTCTCGAACACTGAAGCTTTCTTT.

The chain employs TRBV7-8 and TRBJ1-5; D uncertain. Germline CDR1 and CDR2: SGHVS and FQNEAQ. CDR3 length equals 14 residues. Trimming left V 6 bases short and J 0 bases short, with 9 bases between. The CDR3 DNA reads as TGTGCCAGCAGTTACACAGATAGCAATCAGCCCCAGCATTTT. Protein: CASSYTDSNQPQHF.

This chain links TRBV2 with TRBJ2-5; TRBD2 aligns across 10 bases. The germline V gene has CDR1 SNHLY and CDR2 FYNNEI. The CDR3 has 15 residues. V shed 4 bases and J 5 bases; nucleotides not matched to a gene: 7. The CDR3 coding sequence is TGTGCCAGCAGTGTGGCTAGCGGGAGAGGCGAGACCCAGTACTTC. This codes for CASSVASGRGETQYF.

This clone came up once. The rearrangement links TRBV27 to TRBJ2-1; D is ambiguous. The CDR3 runs 13 residues. Germline V gives CDR1 MNHEY, CDR2 SMNVEV (reference sequence). V was trimmed by 2 bases and J by 4 bases, leaving 6 bases between them. In nucleotides, the CDR3 is TGTGCCAGCAGTTTAGGCAAGTACAATGAGCAGTTCTTC. Protein sequence: CASSLGKYNEQFF.

The table lists this clone with a few counts. The rearrangement links TRBV30 to TRBJ1-5; no clear D gene. Trimming took 2 bases from V and 4 from J, leaving 9 bases between them. CDR3 size: 13 residues. Germline V CDR1 and CDR2: GTSNPN, SVGIG (reference sequence). CDR3 sequence reads: CAWSLDGNQPQHF. As DNA, the CDR3 is TGTGCCTGGAGTCTGGACGGGAATCAGCCCCAGCATTTT.

V gene TRBV15 combines with J gene TRBJ1-2; a weak D match, TRBD1 (6 bases). V shed 3 bases and J shed 7 bases, with 15 bases lying between them. Germline values: CDR1 LNHNV, CDR2 YYDKDF (reference sequence). The CDR3 extends over 14 amino acids. The CDR3 DNA is TGTGCCACCAGCAGGGGCCAGGGGACCCTTGGCTACACCTTC. Translated: CATSRGQGTLGYTF.